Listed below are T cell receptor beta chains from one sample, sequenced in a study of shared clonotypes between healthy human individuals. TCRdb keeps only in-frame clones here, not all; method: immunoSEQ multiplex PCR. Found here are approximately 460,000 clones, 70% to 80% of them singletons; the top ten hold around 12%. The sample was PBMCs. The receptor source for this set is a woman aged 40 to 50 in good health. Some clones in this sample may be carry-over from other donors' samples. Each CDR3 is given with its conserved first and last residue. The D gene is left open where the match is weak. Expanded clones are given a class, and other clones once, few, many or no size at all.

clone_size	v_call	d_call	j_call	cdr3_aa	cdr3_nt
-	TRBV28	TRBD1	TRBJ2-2	CASRLTGTNTGELFF	TGTGCCAGCAGACTGACAGGGACGAACACCGGGGAGCTGTTTTTT
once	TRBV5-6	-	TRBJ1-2	CASSPGRKPYGYTF	TGTGCCAGCAGCCCAGGACGGAAGCCTTATGGCTACACCTTC
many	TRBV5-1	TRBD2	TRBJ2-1	CASSSVLAGRYNEQFF	TGCGCCAGCAGCTCCGTACTAGCGGGCCGATACAATGAGCAGTTCTTC
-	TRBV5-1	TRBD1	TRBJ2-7	CASSLGGTGPYEQYF	TGCGCCAGCAGCTTGGGTGGGACAGGACCCTACGAGCAGTACTTC
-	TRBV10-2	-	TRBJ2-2	CASMTSNTGELFF	TGCGCCAGCATGACTAGTAACACCGGGGAGCTGTTTTTT
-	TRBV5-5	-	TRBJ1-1	CASSLVGLTNTEAFF	TGTGCCAGCAGCTTGGTGGGACTGACGAACACTGAAGCTTTCTTT
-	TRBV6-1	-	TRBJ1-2	CASSAGDYGYTF	TGTGCCAGCAGTGCGGGTGACTATGGCTACACCTTC
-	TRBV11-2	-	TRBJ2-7	CASSFGTDSYEQYF	TGTGCCAGCAGCTTCGGTACCGATTCCTACGAGCAGTACTTC
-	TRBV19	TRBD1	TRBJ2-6	CASSQTGTGANVLTF	TGTGCCAGTAGTCAGACAGGGACTGGGGCCAACGTCCTGACTTTC
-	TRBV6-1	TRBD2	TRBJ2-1	CASSALAGGGSDEQFF	TGTGCCAGCAGTGCCCTAGCGGGAGGGGGTTCGGATGAGCAGTTCTTC
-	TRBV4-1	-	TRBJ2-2	CASSQVESTNTGELFF	TGCGCCAGCAGCCAAGTTGAGTCAACGAACACCGGGGAGCTGTTTTTT
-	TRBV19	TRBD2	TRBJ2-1	CASSIGASGSPHNEQFF	TGTGCCAGTAGTATAGGGGCTAGCGGGAGCCCCCACAATGAGCAGTTCTTC
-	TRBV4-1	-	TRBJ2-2	CASSQRDRFGELFF	TGCGCCAGCAGCCAAAGAGACAGGTTCGGGGAGCTGTTTTTT
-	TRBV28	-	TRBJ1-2	CASRGAQLNYGYTF	TGTGCCAGCAGGGGGGCACAGCTTAACTATGGCTACACCTTC
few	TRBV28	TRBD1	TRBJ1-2	CASERTGFYGYTF	TGTGCCAGCGAGCGGACAGGTTTCTATGGCTACACCTTC
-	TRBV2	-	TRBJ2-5	CAARMYQETQYF	TGTGCGGCAAGGATGTACCAAGAGACCCAGTACTTC
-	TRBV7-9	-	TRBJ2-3	CASSLPPGVLSTDTQYF	TGTGCCAGCAGCTTGCCCCCAGGGGTCCTAAGCACAGATACGCAGTATTTT
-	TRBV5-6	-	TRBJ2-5	CASSLIAPGQGQTQYF	TGTGCCAGCAGCTTAATAGCTCCGGGTCAGGGGCAGACCCAGTACTTC
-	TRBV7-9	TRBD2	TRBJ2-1	CASVLAAIYNEQFF	TGTGCCAGCGTGCTAGCGGCCATCTACAATGAGCAGTTCTTC
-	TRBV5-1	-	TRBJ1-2	CASSLDTYGYTF	TGCGCCAGCAGCTTGGATACCTATGGCTACACCTTC
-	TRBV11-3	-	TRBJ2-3	CASSLAGTPSTDTQYF	TGTGCCAGCAGCTTAGCGGGAACTCCTAGCACAGATACGCAGTATTTT
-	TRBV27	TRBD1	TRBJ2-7	CASSPRGTGSYEQYF	TGTGCCAGCAGTCCCCGGGGGACAGGGTCCTACGAGCAGTACTTC
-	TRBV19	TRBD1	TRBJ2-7	CASSIRQGAAYEQYF	TGTGCCAGTAGTATTCGGCAGGGGGCCGCCTACGAGCAGTACTTC
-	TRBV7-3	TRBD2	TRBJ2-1	CASSPTSGRVNEQFF	TGTGCCAGCAGCCCCACTAGCGGGAGGGTCAATGAGCAGTTCTTC
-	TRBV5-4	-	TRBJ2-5	CASSRKGGRGETQYF	TGTGCCAGCAGCCGCAAGGGGGGCCGAGGAGAGACCCAGTACTTC
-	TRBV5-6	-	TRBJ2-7	CASSLYGQTSYEQYF	TGTGCCAGCAGTCTATACGGACAGACCTCCTACGAGCAGTACTTC
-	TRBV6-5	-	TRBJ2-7	CASSYSATRSYEQYF	TGTGCCAGCAGTTACTCGGCCACCCGATCCTACGAGCAGTACTTC
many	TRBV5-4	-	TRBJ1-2	CASSLDRGSYGYTF	TGTGCCAGCAGCTTGGATCGGGGTAGCTATGGCTACACCTTC
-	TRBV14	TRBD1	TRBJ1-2	CASSQVGQNYPGYGYTF	TGTGCCAGCAGCCAAGTGGGACAGAACTACCCCGGGTATGGCTACACCTTC
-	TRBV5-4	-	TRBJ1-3	CASSLGFGTSSGNTIYF	TGTGCCAGCAGCTTGGGGTTCGGAACTTCCTCTGGAAACACCATATATTTT
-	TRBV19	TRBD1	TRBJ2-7	CASVGRGRREQYF	TGTGCCAGTGTGGGAAGGGGGCGCCGCGAGCAGTACTTC
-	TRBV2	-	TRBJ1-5	CASSDGADSNQPQHF	TGTGCCAGCAGTGATGGGGCAGATAGCAATCAGCCCCAGCATTTT
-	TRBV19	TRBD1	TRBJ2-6	CASTPWDRSVTGANVLTF	TGTGCCAGTACCCCTTGGGACAGGTCTGTCACTGGGGCCAACGTCCTGACTTTC
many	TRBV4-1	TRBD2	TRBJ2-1	CASSPPGTSGRHEQFF	TGCGCCAGCAGCCCTCCTGGGACTAGCGGGAGACATGAGCAGTTCTTC
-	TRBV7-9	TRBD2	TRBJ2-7	CASSSPGGPYEQYF	TGTGCCAGCAGCTCACCGGGAGGGCCCTACGAACAGTACTTC
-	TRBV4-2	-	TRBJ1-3	CASSQDYMETGNTIYF	TGTGCCAGCAGCCAGGATTATATGGAAACTGGAAACACCATATATTTT
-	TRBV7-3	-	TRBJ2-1	CASRLASAGYNEQFF	TGTGCCAGCAGGTTAGCGTCGGCGGGTTACAATGAGCAGTTCTTC
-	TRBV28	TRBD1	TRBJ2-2	CASSPGQLTGELFF	TGTGCCAGCAGCCCGGGACAGCTCACCGGGGAGCTGTTTTTT
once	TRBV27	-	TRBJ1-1	CASAVKGLDTEAFF	TGTGCCAGCGCCGTAAAGGGTCTGGACACTGAAGCTTTCTTT
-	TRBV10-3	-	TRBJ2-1	CATGRQGGISYNEQFF	TGTGCCACGGGAAGACAGGGAGGTATTTCCTACAATGAGCAGTTCTTC